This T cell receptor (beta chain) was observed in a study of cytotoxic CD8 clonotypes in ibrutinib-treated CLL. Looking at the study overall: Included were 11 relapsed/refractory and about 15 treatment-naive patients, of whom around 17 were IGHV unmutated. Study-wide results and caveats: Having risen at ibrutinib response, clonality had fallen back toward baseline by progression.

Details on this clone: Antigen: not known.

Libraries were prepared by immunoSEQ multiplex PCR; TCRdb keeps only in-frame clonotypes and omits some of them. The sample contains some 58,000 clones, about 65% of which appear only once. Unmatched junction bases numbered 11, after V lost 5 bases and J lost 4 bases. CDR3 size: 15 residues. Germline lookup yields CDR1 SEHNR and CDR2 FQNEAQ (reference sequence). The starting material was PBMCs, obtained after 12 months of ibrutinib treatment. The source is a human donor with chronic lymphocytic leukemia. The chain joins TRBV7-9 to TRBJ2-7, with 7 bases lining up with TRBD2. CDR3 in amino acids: CASSPLGGSGYEQYF. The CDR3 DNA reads TGTGCCAGCAGCCCTCTTGGCGGGAGTGGATACGAGCAGTACTTC. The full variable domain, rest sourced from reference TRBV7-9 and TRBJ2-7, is DTGVSQNPRHKITKRGQNVTFRCDPISEHNRLYWYRQTLGQGPEFLTYFQNEAQLEKSRLLSDRFSAERPKGSFSTLEIQRTEQGDSAMYLCASSPLGGSGYEQYFGPGTRLTVT.